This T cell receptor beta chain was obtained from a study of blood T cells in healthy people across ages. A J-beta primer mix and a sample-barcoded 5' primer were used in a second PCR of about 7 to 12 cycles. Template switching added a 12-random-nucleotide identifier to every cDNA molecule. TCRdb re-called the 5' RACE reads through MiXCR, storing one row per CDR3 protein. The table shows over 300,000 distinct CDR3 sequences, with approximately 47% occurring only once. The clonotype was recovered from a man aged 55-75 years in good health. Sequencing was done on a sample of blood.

The CDR3 DNA sequence: TGTGCCAGCAGTCTGATATTTAGGACGTCCCTGAGCAATCAGCCCCAGCATTTT. Its protein is CASSLIFRTSLSNQPQHF. The genes are TRBV12-3 or TRBV12-4 and TRBJ1-5, with D unresolved. The CDR3 is 18 residues long. V lost 5 bases and J 1 base, leaving 21 bases between the germline ends.